This TCR beta chain was identified in a study of OX40 agonist ivuxolimab in advanced cancers. Study-wide results and limits: Among the lowest peripheral clonal expansion occurred in 0.1-3.0 mg/kg partial responders. Clonal expansion was seen in CD4+ and CD8+ blood T cells by week 6 at 0.1 to 3.0 mg/kg.

Libraries were prepared by immunoSEQ multiplex PCR; TCRdb keeps only in-frame clonotypes and omits some of them. The repertoire has some 30,000 clones, 92% of them found once; the top ten carry around 8.9%. On this clone itself: What it binds is not known.

This material consisted of CD4+ or CD8+ T cells sorted from blood, taken in a trial of the OX40 agonist ivuxolimab. This TCR came from an adult with an advanced solid tumor such as melanoma, head and neck, liver or kidney cancer.

CDR3 sequence (DNA): TGTGCCATCAGTGAGGGGGGGCTGCCCTCCTACGAGCAGTACTTC. As protein: CAISEGGLPSYEQYF. The rearrangement links TRBV10-3 to TRBJ2-7; D may be TRBD1 or TRBD2 (6 bases each). The CDR3 totals 15 residues. V was cut by 2 bases and J by 0 bases, with 11 bases left in between. CDR1 and CDR2 from the germline V gene are ENHRY and SYGVKD.